The clone carrying this T cell receptor (beta chain) was seen repeatedly, ten times or more. The antigen remains unidentified. Germline loops: CDR1 MRHNA, CDR2 SNTAGT. V was shortened by 0 bases and J by 4 bases, with 6 bases between the two germline ends. The CDR3 spans 14 residues. The use of a sample-barcoded 5' primer and a J-beta primer mix characterized a second PCR of roughly 6 to 11 cycles. Using its own MiXCR run on the 5' RACE reads, TCRdb lists one record per CDR3 protein. The sample has 750,000 to 1,000,000 distinct CDR3 sequences; roughly 29% are singletons. This sample is drawn from a study of blood T cells in healthy people across ages. Notes on the study in general: The study found more naive CD4+ cells and higher diversity in long-lived than aged donors.

Separately, the same data were catalogued under a study of T cells of mothers and their children.

V is TRBV6-4 and J is TRBJ2-2; D may be TRBD1 (6 bases). Sequencing was done on a sample of blood. The TCR was taken from a woman in her 40s in good health. The CDR3 sequence is CASSDSGGTGELFF. The CDR3 DNA follows: TGTGCCAGCAGTGACTCAGGGGGCACCGGGGAGCTGTTTTTT.